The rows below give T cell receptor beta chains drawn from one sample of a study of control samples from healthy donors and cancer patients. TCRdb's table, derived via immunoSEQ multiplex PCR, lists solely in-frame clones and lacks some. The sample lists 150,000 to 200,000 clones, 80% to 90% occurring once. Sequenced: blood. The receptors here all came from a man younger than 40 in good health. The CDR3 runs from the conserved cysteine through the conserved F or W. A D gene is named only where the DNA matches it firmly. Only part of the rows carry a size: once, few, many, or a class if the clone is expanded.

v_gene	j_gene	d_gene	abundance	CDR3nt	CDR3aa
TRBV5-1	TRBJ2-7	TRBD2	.	TGCGCCAGCAGCTTGGGATCTAGCGGCTCCTACGAGCAGTACTTC	CASSLGSSGSYEQYF
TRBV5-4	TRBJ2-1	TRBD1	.	TGTGCCAGCAGCTCGACAGGGGGCCACGATGAGCAGTTCTTC	CASSSTGGHDEQFF
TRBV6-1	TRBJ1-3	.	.	TGTGCCAGCAGTGACAGAAACACCATATATTTT	CASSDRNTIYF
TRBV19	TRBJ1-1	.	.	TGTGCCAGTAGTACCGGACTGAACACTGAAGCTTTCTTT	CASSTGLNTEAFF
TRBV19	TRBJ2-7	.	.	TGTGCCAGTTCCCGACAGGTTTCGTCCTACGAGCAGTACTTC	CASSRQVSSYEQYF
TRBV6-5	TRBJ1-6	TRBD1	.	TGTGCCTCCTCAGGGGGCGCTGGGAATTCACCCCTCCACTTT	CASSGGAGNSPLHF
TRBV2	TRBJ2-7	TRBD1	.	TGTGCCAGCAGTGTGGGGACAGGGAGCCACGAGCAGTACTTC	CASSVGTGSHEQYF
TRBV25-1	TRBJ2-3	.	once	TGTGCCAGCAGTGAAGCGGGGGCTGCGGGGACGCAGTATTTT	CASSEAGAAGTQYF
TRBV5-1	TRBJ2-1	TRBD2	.	TGCGCCAGCAGCTTGGACGTTAGCGGGGGACTTAATGAGCAGTTCTTC	CASSLDVSGGLNEQFF
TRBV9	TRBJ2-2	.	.	TGTGCCAGCAGCGTATCTACCGGGGAGCTGTTTTTT	CASSVSTGELFF
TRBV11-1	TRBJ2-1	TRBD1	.	TGTGCCAGCAGCTCCGCCGGACAGGGATCACACAATGAGCAGTTCTTC	CASSSAGQGSHNEQFF
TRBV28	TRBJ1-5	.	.	TGTGCCAGCAGTTTACTAGGGAGGAATCAGCCCCAGCATTTT	CASSLLGRNQPQHF
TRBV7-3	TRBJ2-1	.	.	TGTGCCAGCAGCTCGAGACAGGGGAAGGGACTAGGTAATGAGCAGTTCTTC	CASSSRQGKGLGNEQFF
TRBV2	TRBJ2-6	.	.	TGTGCCACGACTATGGACTCTGGGGCCAACGTCCTGACTTTC	CATTMDSGANVLTF
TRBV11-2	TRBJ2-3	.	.	TGTGCCAGCAGCCAACTACTAGGGTCTAGCACAGATACGCAGTATTTT	CASSQLLGSSTDTQYF
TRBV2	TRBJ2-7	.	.	TGTGCCAGCAGTGAATATCAGGAATTCTACGAGCAGTACTTC	CASSEYQEFYEQYF
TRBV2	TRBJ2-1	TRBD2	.	TGTGCCAGCAGTGAACAGCGCGGGAGGGCCGATGAGCAGTTCTTC	CASSEQRGRADEQFF
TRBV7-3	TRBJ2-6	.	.	TGTGCCAGCAGCCCAGACGGGAGCTCTGGGGCCAACGTCCTGACTTTC	CASSPDGSSGANVLTF
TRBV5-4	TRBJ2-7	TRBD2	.	TGTGCCAGCAGCTTCAGTACTAGCGGGGAGGGGGGGCCCTACGAGCAGTACTTC	CASSFSTSGEGGPYEQYF
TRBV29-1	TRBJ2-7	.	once	TGCAGCGTCCGCATCCTCTACGAGCAGTACTTC	CSVRILYEQYF
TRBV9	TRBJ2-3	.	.	TGTGCCAGCAGCGTAGTGGGAAGCACAGATACGCAGTATTTT	CASSVVGSTDTQYF
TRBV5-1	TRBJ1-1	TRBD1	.	TGCGCCAGCACACCGGGACAGCTGAACACTGAAGCTTTCTTT	CASTPGQLNTEAFF
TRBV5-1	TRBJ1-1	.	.	TGCGCCAGCAGCTTGGAAAACCCTGCGAACACTGAAGCTTTCTTT	CASSLENPANTEAFF
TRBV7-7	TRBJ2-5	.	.	TGTGCCAGCAGCTTAGCCTATGGCCTAGAGACCCAGTACTTC	CASSLAYGLETQYF
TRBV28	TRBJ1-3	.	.	TGTGCCAGCACCCCTGGGGGGGTCGCTGGAAACACCATATATTTT	CASTPGGVAGNTIYF
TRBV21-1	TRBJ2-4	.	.	TGTGCCAGCAGCAAGACTTTAGGGTCCGCAGGGGCTTTAAACATTCAGTACTTC	CASSKTLGSAGALNIQYF
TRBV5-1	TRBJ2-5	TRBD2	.	TGCGCCAGCAGCTTTTGGGGCGGCGGGAGAGAGACCCAGTACTTC	CASSFWGGGRETQYF
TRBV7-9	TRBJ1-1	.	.	TGTGCCAGCAGCGTCCCAGGGGAAGCTTTCTTT	CASSVPGEAFF
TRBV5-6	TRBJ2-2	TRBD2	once	TGTGCCAGCAGCGTGGGAGAGCGGGGGCCCTCCGTCGGGGAGCTGTTTTTT	CASSVGERGPSVGELFF
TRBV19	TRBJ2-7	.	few	TGTGCCAGTAGTTACGGGACCTACGAGCAGTACTTC	CASSYGTYEQYF
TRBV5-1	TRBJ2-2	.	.	TGCGCCAGCAGCTTGGGATTGGGAACCGGGGAGCTGTTTTTT	CASSLGLGTGELFF
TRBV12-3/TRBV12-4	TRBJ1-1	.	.	TGTGCCTTACGGGCACGAATGAACACTGAAGCTTTCTTT	CALRARMNTEAFF
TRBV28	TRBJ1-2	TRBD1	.	TGTGCCAGCACTGGTCGATCGGGACAGGGAGGCTACACCTTC	CASTGRSGQGGYTF
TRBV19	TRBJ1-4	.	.	TGTGCCAGTAGTATCGACGGTGGTCGGAGGAGCGAAAAACTGTTTTTT	CASSIDGGRRSEKLFF
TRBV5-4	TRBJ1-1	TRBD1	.	TGTGCCAGCAGCCCCCAGGGGGCGGGAATTGGAGCTTTCTTT	CASSPQGAGIGAFF
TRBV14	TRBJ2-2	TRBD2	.	TGTGCCAGCAGCCCGACTAGCGCAGGCACCGGGGAGCTGTTTTTT	CASSPTSAGTGELFF
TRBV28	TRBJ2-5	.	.	TGTGCCAGCAGCGAAAGGGAGACCCAGTACTTC	CASSERETQYF
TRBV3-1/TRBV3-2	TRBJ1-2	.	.	TGTGCCAGCAGCCGGCAAAACTATGGCTACACCTTC	CASSRQNYGYTF
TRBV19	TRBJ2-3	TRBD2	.	TGTGCCAGTGGAAGGACGGGACTAGCGGGAGGGACTAGCACAGATACGCAGTATTTT	CASGRTGLAGGTSTDTQYF
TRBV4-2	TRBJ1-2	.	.	TGTGCCAGCAGCCAGGGGAGGGGGTTGGGGGAGATCGACTACACCTTC	CASSQGRGLGEIDYTF
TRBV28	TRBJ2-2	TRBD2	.	TGTGCCAGCAGTTCTCTAGCGGAGGAGCTGTTTTTT	CASSSLAEELFF
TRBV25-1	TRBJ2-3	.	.	TGTGCCAGCTCCAGGGCAGCAGCCACAGATACGCAGTATTTT	CASSRAAATDTQYF
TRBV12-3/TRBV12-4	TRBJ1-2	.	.	TGTGCCAGCAGCCCTCAGGGGAGCTATGGCTACACCTTC	CASSPQGSYGYTF
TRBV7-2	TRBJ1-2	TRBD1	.	TGTGCCAGCAGCTCAGGGACAGGGGGCTCCGGCTATGGCTACACCTTC	CASSSGTGGSGYGYTF